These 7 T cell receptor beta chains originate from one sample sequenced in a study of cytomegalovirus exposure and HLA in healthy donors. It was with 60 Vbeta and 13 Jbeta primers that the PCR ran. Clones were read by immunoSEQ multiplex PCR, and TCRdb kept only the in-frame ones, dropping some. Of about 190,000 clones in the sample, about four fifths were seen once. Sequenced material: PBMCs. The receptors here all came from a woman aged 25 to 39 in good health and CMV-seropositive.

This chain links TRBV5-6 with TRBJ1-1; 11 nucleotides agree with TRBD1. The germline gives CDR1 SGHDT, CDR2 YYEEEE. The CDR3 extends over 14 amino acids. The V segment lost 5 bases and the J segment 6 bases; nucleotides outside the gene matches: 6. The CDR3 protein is CASRKGQGASEAFF. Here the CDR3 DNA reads TGTGCCAGCAGGAAAGGACAGGGGGCTTCTGAAGCTTTCTTT.

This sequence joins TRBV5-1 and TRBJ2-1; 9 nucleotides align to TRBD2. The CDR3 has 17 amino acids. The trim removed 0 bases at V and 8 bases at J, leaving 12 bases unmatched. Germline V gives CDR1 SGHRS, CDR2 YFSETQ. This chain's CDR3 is CASSLEVSGRFLDEQFF. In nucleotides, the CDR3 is TGCGCCAGCAGCTTGGAAGTTAGCGGGAGATTCCTCGATGAGCAGTTCTTC.

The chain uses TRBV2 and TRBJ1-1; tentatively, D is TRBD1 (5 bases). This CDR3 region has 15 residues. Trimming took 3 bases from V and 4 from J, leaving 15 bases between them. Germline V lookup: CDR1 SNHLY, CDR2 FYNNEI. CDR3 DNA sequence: TGTGCCAGCAGTGAGGTAATAGGGGTGAGCACTGAAGCTTTCTTT. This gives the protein CASSEVIGVSTEAFF.

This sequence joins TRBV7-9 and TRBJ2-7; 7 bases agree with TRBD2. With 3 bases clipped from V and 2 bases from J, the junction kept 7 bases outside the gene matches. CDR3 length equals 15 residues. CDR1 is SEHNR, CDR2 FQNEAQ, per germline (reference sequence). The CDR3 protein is CASSFPGGGPYEQYF. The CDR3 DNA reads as TGTGCCAGCAGCTTCCCGGGAGGAGGGCCCTACGAGCAGTACTTC. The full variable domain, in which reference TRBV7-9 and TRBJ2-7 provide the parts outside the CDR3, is DTGVSQNPRHKITKRGQNVTFRCDPISEHNRLYWYRQTLGQGPEFLTYFQNEAQLEKSRLLSDRFSAERPKGSFSTLEIQRTEQGDSAMYLCASSFPGGGPYEQYFGPGTRLTVT.

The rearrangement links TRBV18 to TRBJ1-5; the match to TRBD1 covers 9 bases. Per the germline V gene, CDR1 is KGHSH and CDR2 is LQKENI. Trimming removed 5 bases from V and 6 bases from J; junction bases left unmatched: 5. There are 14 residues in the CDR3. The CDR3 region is CASSAQGAGQPQHF. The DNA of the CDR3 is TGTGCCAGCTCAGCACAGGGGGCGGGTCAGCCCCAGCATTTT.

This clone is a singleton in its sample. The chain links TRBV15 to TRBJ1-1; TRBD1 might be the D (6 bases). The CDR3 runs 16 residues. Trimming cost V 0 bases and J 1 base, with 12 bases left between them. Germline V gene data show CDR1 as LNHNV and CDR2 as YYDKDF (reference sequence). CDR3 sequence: CATSREQGPRNTEAFF. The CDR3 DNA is TGTGCCACCAGCAGAGAGCAGGGGCCGAGGAACACTGAAGCTTTCTTT.

CDR3 sequence: CASSQTGGASGNTIYF. As DNA, the CDR3 is TGTGCCAGCAGCCAGACTGGAGGCGCCTCTGGAAACACCATATATTTT. This chain connects TRBV4-2 to TRBJ1-3; no definite D call. The CDR3 runs 16 residues. CDR1 is LGHNA and CDR2 is YNFKEQ in the germline V gene. V lost 3 bases and J 0 bases, leaving 12 bases between the germline ends.